These 22 T cell receptor beta chains were all obtained from the same sample, sequenced in a study of cytomegalovirus exposure and HLA in healthy donors. PCR used 60 Vbeta primers and 13 Jbeta primers. Method: immunoSEQ multiplex PCR; TCRdb's copy keeps in-frame clones and lacks some. The data hold under 300,000 clones, with around 90% observed a single time. The sequencing input was PBMCs. The source is a girl aged 2-10 years in good health and CMV-seronegative.

This rearrangement joins TRBV6-6 to TRBJ1-2; D unresolved. The CDR3 is made up of 13 amino acids. Per the germline V gene, CDR1 is MNHNY and CDR2 is SVGAGI (reference sequence). The V gene lost 0 bases and the J gene lost 9 bases, with 11 bases spanning the gap. DNA for the CDR3: TGTGCCAGCAGTTACTCGGGCAGCGGGAGCTACACCTTC. Translating gives CASSYSGSGSYTF.

Note on this clone: Distinct nucleotide sequences in the sample also encode this CDR3. The chain couples TRBV20-1 to TRBJ1-2; no definite D call. V was pared by 3 bases and J by 4 bases, with 6 bases between. Per germline, CDR1 DFQATT and CDR2 SNEGSKA (reference sequence). The CDR3 runs to 11 residues. Written as DNA, the CDR3 is TGCAGTGCTAGTCGAGTCTATGGCTACACCTTC. Its protein is CSASRVYGYTF.

The rearrangement joins TRBV6-5 to TRBJ1-3; D ambiguous. The CDR3 runs to 12 residues. V was shortened by 5 bases and J by 4 bases, with 6 bases between the two germline ends. CDR1 is MNHEY, CDR2 SVGAGI, per germline. CDR3 sequence: CASSEGGNTIYF. The CDR3 DNA follows: TGTGCCAGCAGTGAGGGAGGAAACACCATATATTTT.

The chain carries TRBV6-4 and TRBJ2-1; TRBD2 matches 7 bases. J was trimmed by 4 bases and V by 2 bases; bases with no gene match: 5. The CDR3 is 15 amino acids. Germline V gene data show CDR1 as MRHNA and CDR2 as SNTAGT. The CDR3 here is CASSDEGTTYNEQFF. CDR3 sequence (DNA): TGTGCCAGCAGTGACGAGGGGACTACTTACAATGAGCAGTTCTTC.

A remark on this clone: The same CDR3 arises from other DNA sequences in this sample as well. The chain employs TRBV6-5 and TRBJ1-2, with D possibly being TRBD1 (5 bases). The germline CDR1 and CDR2 sequences are MNHEY and SVGAGI. Trimming took off 2 bases at V and 8 bases at J, with 9 bases between the two ends. The CDR3 runs to 12 residues. CDR3 amino acids: CASSYLAGGYTF. The CDR3 DNA follows: TGTGCCAGCAGTTACCTGGCAGGGGGCTACACCTTC.

The rearrangement joins TRBV11-2 to TRBJ2-7, with 10 bases aligning to TRBD2. The germline gives CDR1 SGHAT, CDR2 FQNNGV. The CDR3 is 14 amino acids. With 5 bases clipped from V and 1 base from J, the junction kept 2 bases outside the gene matches. The CDR3 DNA follows: TGTGCCAGCAGCGTAGCGGGAGGATCCTACGAGCAGTACTTC. Translating it yields CASSVAGGSYEQYF.

The chain joins TRBV5-1 to TRBJ2-5; 12 bases are shared with TRBD1. The DNA end is more similar to TRBJ2-7, so the J call may be wrong. The CDR3 runs to 15 residues. Germline values: CDR1 SGHRS, CDR2 YFSETQ. This CDR3 reads CASSGGQGAVDEQYF. The CDR3 DNA reads TGCGCCAGCAGCGGGGGACAGGGGGCTGTCGACGAGCAGTACTTC.

The chain recombines TRBV19 with TRBJ2-1; no reliable D call. V was pared by 4 bases and J by 12 bases, with 7 bases between. CDR3 size: 10 residues. CDR1 LNHDA and CDR2 SQIVND come from the germline V gene (reference sequence). CDR3 sequence (DNA): TGTGCCAGTAGTAACTCCGTGCAGTTCTTC. Translated, it gives CASSNSVQFF. Complete variable domain (other parts from reference TRBV19 and TRBJ2-1): DGGITQSPKYLFRKEGQNVTLSCEQNLNHDAMYWYRQDPGQGLRLIYYSQIVNDFQKGDIAEGYSVSREKKESFPLTVTSAQKNPTAFYLCASSNSVQFFGPGTRLTVL.

The CDR3 is CATSRAGDRAYGYTF. The CDR3 DNA sequence: TGTGCCACCAGCAGAGCCGGCGACAGGGCCTATGGCTACACCTTC. The gene calls are TRBV15 and TRBJ1-2; TRBD1 matches at 7 bases. The CDR3 runs 15 residues. CDR1 is LNHNV and CDR2 is YYDKDF in the germline V gene (reference sequence). V shed 1 base and J 4 bases; nucleotides not matched to a gene: 6.

As for this clone: At one of its ends the junction is not consistent with the germline gene, which may arise from a read error. Other DNA variants within this sample encode the same CDR3. The chain employs TRBV12-5 and TRBJ2-1; D gene uncertain. Germline CDR1 and CDR2: LGHNT and FRNRAP. CDR3 size: 11 residues. CDR3 sequence (DNA): TGTGCCAGTGGTCTAAACAATGAGCAGTTCTTC. Amino acid sequence: CASGLNNEQFF.

The chain uses TRBV5-1 and TRBJ2-1; TRBD2 agrees at 11 bases. Trimming cost V 5 bases and J 4 bases; bases outside gene matches: 5. The CDR3 has 15 residues. The germline gives CDR1 SGHRS, CDR2 YFSETQ. DNA of the CDR3: TGCGCCAGCAGTTATACTAGCGGGGGTTACAATGAGCAGTTCTTC. Translation gives CASSYTSGGYNEQFF.

The CDR3 loop is CASSRLQGADYGYTF. The CDR3 region has the DNA TGTGCCAGCAGCAGACTACAGGGTGCGGACTATGGCTACACCTTC. The chain is built from TRBV5-6 and TRBJ1-2; the D gene is possibly TRBD1 (6 bases). The CDR3 covers 15 residues. Germline CDR1 and CDR2: SGHDT and YYEEEE. V was shortened by 4 bases and J by 3 bases, with 16 bases between the two germline ends. The variable domain in full, completed from reference TRBV5-6 and TRBJ1-2, reads DAGVTQSPTHLIKTRGQQVTLRCSPKSGHDTVSWYQQALGQGPQFIFQYYEEEERQRGNFPDRFSGHQFPNYSSELNVNALLLGDSALYLCASSRLQGADYGYTFGSGTRLTVV.

The CDR3 loop is CASSEQGSAGGFYEQYF. For the CDR3, the DNA is TGTGCCAGCAGTGAACAGGGGTCTGCGGGAGGGTTCTACGAGCAGTACTTC. The chain couples TRBV6-1 to TRBJ2-7; 9 bases match TRBD2. This CDR3 has 17 amino acids. V dropped 2 bases and J dropped 3; count of bases not matched to a gene: 11. The germline V gene has CDR1 MNHNS and CDR2 SASEGT.

This clone was detected once. The chain uses TRBV11-2 and TRBJ2-1, with TRBD2 matching over 9 bases. V shed 6 bases and J 2 bases; nucleotides not matched to a gene: 5. Germline lookup yields CDR1 SGHAT and CDR2 FQNNGV. This CDR3 is 15 amino acids long. The CDR3 loop is CASSSPSGTYNEQFF. The CDR3 nucleotides are TGTGCCAGCAGTTCACCTAGCGGGACCTACAATGAGCAGTTCTTC.

V is TRBV19 and J is TRBJ2-2; D unresolved. The CDR3 spans 14 residues. The V end was cut by 5 bases, the J end by 2 bases, with 9 bases between. CDR1 LNHDA and CDR2 SQIVND come from the germline V gene (reference sequence). The DNA of the CDR3 is TGTGCCAGTAGTTATTTCCCTAACACCGGGGAGCTGTTTTTT. Translated: CASSYFPNTGELFF.

V gene TRBV9 combines with J gene TRBJ2-3; a weak D match, TRBD2 (6 bases). V was shortened by 0 bases and J by 2 bases, with 13 bases between the two germline ends. CDR3 length equals 16 residues. Per the germline V gene, CDR1 is SGDLS and CDR2 is YYNGEE. CDR3 nucleotide sequence: TGTGCCAGCAGCGTAGCGGTAGCGGAACCCACAGATACGCAGTATTTT. Its translation: CASSVAVAEPTDTQYF.

The chain is built from TRBV20-1 and TRBJ2-1; TRBD2 might be the D (5 bases). The germline V gene has CDR1 DFQATT and CDR2 SNEGSKA (reference sequence). The V end was cut by 3 bases, the J end by 9 bases, with 6 bases between. This CDR3 is 10 amino acids long. CDR3: CSASGGEQFF. As DNA, the CDR3 is TGCAGTGCTAGTGGAGGTGAGCAGTTCTTC.

This chain connects TRBV10-2 to TRBJ1-4; possibly TRBD1 for D (6 bases). Germline V lookup: CDR1 WSHSY, CDR2 SAAADI. CDR3 length equals 18 residues. V dropped 4 bases and J dropped 5 bases, with 23 bases sitting between them. The CDR3 bases are TGCGCCAGCAGTGGAGACGGGGGGCCCCCCGCCCCAAATGAAAAACTGTTTTTT. Translating gives CASSGDGGPPAPNEKLFF.

The chain employs TRBV28 and TRBJ1-5; possible D gene TRBD1, 6 bases. The CDR3 totals 14 residues. The germline V gene encodes CDR1 MDHEN and CDR2 SYDVKM. V lost 5 bases and J lost 0, with 8 bases in between. DNA of the CDR3: TGTGCCAGCAGTCCAGGGGATAGCAATCAGCCCCAGCATTTT. This sequence encodes CASSPGDSNQPQHF.

The chain combines TRBV19 with TRBJ1-5; 9 bases agree with TRBD1. Germline trimming cut 3 bases from V and 6 bases from J; bases unmatched to any gene: 12. There are 17 residues in the CDR3. Germline values: CDR1 LNHDA, CDR2 SQIVND (reference sequence). CDR3 nucleotides: TGTGCCAGTAGTATGGTACAGGGGGCTCTTTGGACTCAGCCCCAGCATTTT. It codes for CASSMVQGALWTQPQHF.

This rearrangement joins TRBV5-6 to TRBJ2-2; 7 bases match TRBD2. After removal of 7 bases from V and 4 bases from J, the junction contained 7 bases not matched to a gene. The CDR3 runs to 14 residues. Per the germline V gene, CDR1 is SGHDT and CDR2 is YYEEEE. As DNA, the CDR3 is TGTGCCAGCTCGCTAGCGGTTATCACCGGGGAGCTGTTTTTT. Translated: CASSLAVITGELFF.

The chain couples TRBV7-9 to TRBJ1-6, with 8 positions matching TRBD1. This CDR3 spans 14 amino acids. V was clipped by 6 bases and J by 9 bases; unmatched bases: 7. Germline assignment: CDR1 SEHNR and CDR2 FQNEAQ (reference sequence). DNA for the CDR3: TGTGCCAGCAGGGACGGACAGGGACCTTCACCCCTCCACTTT. Its translation: CASRDGQGPSPLHF.